These 12 T cell receptor beta chains were all obtained from the same sample, sequenced in a study of blood T cell repertoires in COVID-19. Assay used: immunoSEQ multiplex PCR; TCRdb lists only in-frame clones, some missing. Of around 210,000 clones listed, roughly nine tenths are singletons. Specimen: peripheral blood. These receptors were taken from a woman aged 65 to 85 with acute or convalescent COVID-19.

The gene calls are TRBV5-1 and TRBJ2-1, with 11 nucleotides matching TRBD2. After removal of 3 bases from V and 5 bases from J, the junction contained 4 bases not matched to a gene. The CDR3 is 15 amino acids. Germline values: CDR1 SGHRS, CDR2 YFSETQ. CDR3 in amino acids: CASSSGLAGDNEQFF. Written as DNA, the CDR3 is TGCGCCAGCAGCTCAGGACTAGCGGGCGACAATGAGCAGTTCTTC. The full variable domain, rest sourced from reference TRBV5-1 and TRBJ2-1, is KAGVTQTPRYLIKTRGQQVTLSCSPISGHRSVSWYQQTPGQGLQFLFEYFSETQRNKGNFPGRFSGRQFSNSRSEMNVSTLELGDSALYLCASSSGLAGDNEQFFGPGTRLTVL.

This rearrangement joins TRBV7-9 to TRBJ2-1, with TRBD1 matching over 7 bases. CDR3 size: 15 residues. Germline V gives CDR1 SEHNR, CDR2 FQNEAQ (reference sequence). Losses at the gene ends were 2 bases for V and 6 bases for J; bases not matched to a gene: 7. The CDR3 nucleotides read TGTGCCAGCAGCTTATCAGGGGGTCAGGTCAATGAGCAGTTCTTC. Translated, it gives CASSLSGGQVNEQFF.

This clone was recorded once. This same CDR3 is encoded by further DNA sequences in the sample. J is TRBJ1-2 and V is TRBV24-1, with D unresolved. The CDR3 spans 13 residues. V was trimmed by 4 bases and J by 2 bases, leaving 7 bases between them. Germline V CDR1 and CDR2: KGHDR, SFDVKD. CDR3 bases: TGTGCCACCAGTGAGTCGCAGAACTATGGCTACACCTTC. Residues: CATSESQNYGYTF.

The V and J genes are TRBV18 and TRBJ2-7; D gene ambiguous. Germline V CDR1 and CDR2: KGHSH, LQKENI. There are 14 residues in the CDR3. V shed 2 bases and J shed 4 bases, with 12 bases lying between them. CDR3 bases: TGTGCCAGCTCACCATCCCCCATCCTATACGAGCAGTACTTC. Translating gives CASSPSPILYEQYF. Full variable domain (rest looked up from reference TRBV18 and TRBJ2-7): NAGVMQNPRHLVRRRGQEARLRCSPMKGHSHVYWYRQLPEEGLKFMVYLQKENIIDESGMPKERFSAEFPKEGPSILRIQQVVRGDSAAYFCASSPSPILYEQYFGPGTRLTVT.

The chain uses TRBV9 and TRBJ2-1, with TRBD2 matching 15 bases. The CDR3 spans 19 residues. Germline V gene data show CDR1 as SGDLS and CDR2 as YYNGEE. J lost 9 bases, V lost 4 bases, and 17 bases had no gene match. DNA for the CDR3: TGTGCCAGCAGCTCCACCCCCGGACTAGCGGGAGGGGGGGGGATTGAGCAGTTCTTC. Translating it yields CASSSTPGLAGGGGIEQFF.

In DNA form, the CDR3 reads TGTGCCAGCAGCTTAGCAGGGGTAGAGGGCTACACCTTC. This translates into CASSLAGVEGYTF. The J gene is TRBJ1-2, the V gene TRBV7-9, with a weak D call TRBD1 (5 bases). The germline V gene has CDR1 SEHNR and CDR2 FQNEAQ (reference sequence). V was cut by 0 bases and J by 8 bases, with 10 bases left in between. CDR3 length: 13 amino acids. The full variable domain, its missing parts supplied by reference TRBV7-9 and TRBJ1-2, is DTGVSQNPRHKITKRGQNVTFRCDPISEHNRLYWYRQTLGQGPEFLTYFQNEAQLEKSRLLSDRFSAERPKGSFSTLEIQRTEQGDSAMYLCASSLAGVEGYTFGSGTRLTVV.

This chain links TRBV19 with TRBJ1-2, with D hard to call. Germline V gene sequence: CDR1 LNHDA, CDR2 SQIVND (reference sequence). Trimming stripped 7 bases from V and 7 bases from J, with 13 bases between. The CDR3 runs to 12 residues. The chain's CDR3 is CASNQAAAGYTF. The CDR3 DNA follows: TGTGCCAGTAATCAGGCCGCCGCTGGCTACACCTTC.

V usage is TRBV27 and J usage is TRBJ1-2, with 8 bases matching TRBD1. Germline trimming cut 6 bases from V and 2 bases from J; bases unmatched to any gene: 5. The CDR3 contains 14 residues. CDR1 is MNHEY, CDR2 SMNVEV, per germline (reference sequence). CDR3 amino acids: CASSRDRRNYGYTF. The CDR3 DNA follows: TGTGCCAGCAGCAGGGACAGGAGGAACTATGGCTACACCTTC.

V and J are TRBV7-3 and TRBJ2-2, with a tentative D call TRBD1 (5 bases). The V and J ends lost 4 bases and 0 bases respectively, with 18 bases between them. Germline V gene lookup returns CDR1 SGHTA and CDR2 FQGTGA. The CDR3 has 18 residues. The CDR3 DNA reads as TGTGCCAGCAGCTCCCGACAGTCACCTTACGCGAACACCGGGGAGCTGTTTTTT. Residues: CASSSRQSPYANTGELFF.

Points on this clone: The same CDR3 arises from other DNA sequences in this sample as well. The V gene is TRBV5-1, the J gene TRBJ1-5; perhaps TRBD1 as D (6 bases). CDR1 is SGHRS, CDR2 YFSETQ, per germline. V lost 2 bases and J lost 2, with 8 bases in between. The CDR3 spans 14 residues. The CDR3 region is CASSLEGGNQPQHF. For the CDR3, the DNA is TGCGCCAGCAGCTTAGAGGGGGGCAATCAGCCCCAGCATTTT.

The V and J genes are TRBV7-2 and TRBJ2-3; possible D gene TRBD2, 5 bases. The CDR3 length is 14 residues. The ends were cut back, 5 bases at V and 2 bases at J, with 11 bases in the middle. Germline V gene sequence: CDR1 SGHTA, CDR2 FQGNSA. CDR3 bases: TGTGCCAGCAGCCGCGGACTTATCACAGATACGCAGTATTTT. Its protein is CASSRGLITDTQYF.

The V gene is TRBV4-3, the J gene TRBJ2-7, with 7 nucleotides matching TRBD1. Trimming cost V 1 base and J 4 bases; bases outside gene matches: 7. This CDR3 region has 15 residues. CDR1 LGHNA and CDR2 YSLEER come from the germline V gene. The CDR3 loop reads CASSQGQGLRYEQYF. The CDR3 DNA is TGCGCCAGCAGCCAAGGACAGGGTTTGCGGTACGAGCAGTACTTC.